The T cell receptor beta chain under discussion was sequenced for a study of T cell changes during pregnancy in multiple sclerosis. TCRdb's table, derived via immunoSEQ multiplex PCR, lists solely in-frame clones and lacks some. There are 75,000 to 100,000 clones in the sample; about 91% occur only once, and roughly 2.1% lies in the top ten. This CDR3 is built from 13 residues. Trimming pared 8 bases from V and 6 bases from J, leaving 16 bases between. The germline V gene has CDR1 SNHLY and CDR2 FYNNEI. The source of this sequence is a female donor in good health, enrolled as a control in a pregnancy study. The V and J genes are TRBV2 and TRBJ1-2, with D possibly TRBD1 on 5 matching bases. The source was peripheral blood, collected after pregnancy. DNA of the CDR3: TGTGCCAGCGGGGGAGGGACTTATCATGGCTACACCTTC. Amino acid sequence: CASGGGTYHGYTF.